The entry below gives a single T cell receptor (beta chain) sequence along with its context. Its antigen is not identified. Germline V gene data show CDR1 as SGHVS and CDR2 as FNYEAQ. CDR3 size: 14 residues. V was clipped by 0 bases and J by 0 bases, with 5 bases between them. Researchers ran the PCR with 60 Vbeta and 13 Jbeta primers. Data came from immunoSEQ multiplex PCR; TCRdb stores just in-frame clones and leaves some out. The table lists 180,000 or so clones, 75% to 80% of them singletons. This entry belongs to a study of cytomegalovirus exposure and HLA in healthy donors. At the time of sampling, donors were nominally healthy, though unrecorded immune exposures were likely. Study-level points and caveats: The study carried out a later analysis of TCR beta sequences. It associated around 17,000 of them with specific HLA alleles at a false discovery rate of 0.05. An analysis was carried out later, and it reportedly showed fewer N-insertions in an Asian-associated ancestry cluster than the approximately 670-donor mean. The CMV antigen specificity of a few CMV-associated chains was confirmed through in vitro analysis.

The V gene is TRBV7-6, the J gene TRBJ1-1; D unresolved. Material: PBMCs. The TCR sequence derives from a man over 45 in good health and CMV-seropositive. The CDR3: CASSLARVNTEAFF. Here the CDR3 DNA reads TGTGCCAGCAGCTTAGCGCGGGTGAACACTGAAGCTTTCTTT.